This T cell receptor (beta chain) was found in a study of CD8+ T cells in alopecia areata. The V gene's germline CDR1 is SNHLY and CDR2 FYNNEI. The length of the CDR3 is 13 residues. V was clipped by 8 bases and J by 1 base, with 11 bases between them. Investigators isolated RNA and reverse transcribed it into cDNA to act as the sequencing template. This table comes from immunoSEQ multiplex PCR, and its TCRdb copy is limited to in-frame clones, with some not included. The sample includes some 120,000 clones, 40% to 55% of them seen just once. The sequencing sample was made of NKG2D-low CD8+ T cells sorted from blood. V and J are TRBV2 and TRBJ1-1; no clear D. The clonotype comes from a human donor with alopecia areata. In DNA form, the CDR3 reads TGTGCCAGCTTAAACACGCCGAACACTGAAGCTTTCTTT. Its protein product is CASLNTPNTEAFF.